This paragraph covers one T cell receptor beta chain sequence. The antigen is unknown. The record originates from a study of T cells after posttransplantation cyclophosphamide. Overall study findings and caveats: Donor-recipient repertoire similarity was low at 1-2 months, rising over year one. Skin or GI-infiltrating T cells shared few TRB sequences with blood.

Using immunoSEQ multiplex PCR, the repertoire was profiled, and TCRdb retains in-frame clones only, with some absent. The repertoire holds about 20,000 clones, with under 80% as singletons. Treatment was busulfan-fludarabine conditioning, a marrow graft, and cyclophosphamide on days +3 and +4. V lost 3 bases, J lost 4 bases, and 9 bases lay in between. CDR3 length: 13 amino acids. Germline V gene lookup returns CDR1 LNHDA and CDR2 SQIVND (reference sequence). This chain links TRBV19 with TRBJ1-2; D gene unclear. Sequencing used PBMCs, obtained after an allogeneic stem cell transplant with post-transplant cyclophosphamide. The clonotype originates from a male patient younger than 45 who received an allogeneic stem cell transplant from a related donor, was CMV-positive, and had acute GVHD only. The graft donor may have given rise to some T cells. CDR3 residues: CASSISPGYGYTF. The CDR3 nucleotides read TGTGCCAGTAGTATTAGCCCGGGCTATGGCTACACCTTC.